One TCR beta chain is described in this entry. The specificity of this receptor is unknown. No base qualities exist here, and no much larger clone lies one base off it. The data were taken from a study of OX40 agonist ivuxolimab in advanced cancers. Background on the whole study: The costimulatory receptor OX40 (CD134) was targeted by ivuxolimab, a fully human IgG2 agonistic monoclonal antibody. The monotherapy dose-escalation portion (N of about 52 patients) of the phase I ivuxolimab trial is reported in the paper. Intravenous ivuxolimab was administered to patients every 2 weeks at six dose levels: 0.01, 0.1, 0.3, 1.5, 3 and 10 mg/kg. Prior anti-PD-1, anti-PD-L1 or anti-CTLA-4 therapy was permitted, and checkpoint inhibitors had been received by around 39% of dose-escalation patients. The purpose of peripheral TCRbeta sequencing was to test whether ivuxolimab changed TCR sequence diversity and led to clonal T-cell expansion. Partial responses occurred in three dose-escalation patients: two with cutaneous melanoma and one with hepatocellular carcinoma. Of the approximately 54 patients in dose escalation, 19 had hepatocellular carcinoma, some 15 had melanoma, 9 had renal cell carcinoma and 9 had head and neck cancer. In the dose-escalation cohort, 82.7% of patients were male, and the mean age was approximately 55 years, with a range of about 23 to 90.

Patients with a history of autoimmune disease or receiving systemic immunosuppression were excluded from the trial. Peripheral blood for TCR sequencing was drawn from every dose cohort at baseline, at cycle 4 day 1 and at cycle 7 day 1. The samples were drawn from a first-in-human, open-label, multicenter phase I dose-escalation trial of ivuxolimab. Adults with locally advanced or metastatic melanoma, renal cell, hepatocellular, or head and neck squamous cell carcinoma were enrolled in the trial. CD4+ and CD8+ T cells were sorted separately from peripheral blood before TCR sequencing. CDR1 and CDR2 (SGHRS, YFSETQ) derive from the germline V gene. The CDR3, cysteine through phenylalanine, is 15 amino acids long. Left in the record is the CDR3 DNA by itself, 45 bases read in frame from the first base. A distance of 18 bases separates the germline ends of V and J, which lose 5 bases and 4 bases respectively.

For sequencing of the TCRbeta CDR3 region, genomic DNA was extracted from the sorted cells. TCRbeta CDR3 regions were sequenced using the immunoSEQ Assay. What TCRdb holds here is the immuneACCESS table cut down to in-frame rearrangements. Part of the clones is not present; checked against another copy, under half of the missing clones reflect an unresolved V gene, and the others are unexplained. The sample records approximately 100,000 clones, about 90% of which are singletons. Roughly 0.79% of the sample is in the top ten clones. General conclusions and limits of the study: In partial responders in the 0.1-3.0 mg/kg groups, normalized peripheral clonal expansion was found to be among the lowest, especially among CD8+ T cells. At doses from 0.1 to 3.0 mg/kg, clonal expansion was seen in both CD4+ and CD8+ blood T cells between baseline and week 6. Which antigens the clonally expanded peripheral T cells were specific for was not determined. On average, CD8+ T cells showed more expanded clones than CD4+ T cells after ivuxolimab. Low levels of normalized T-cell clonal expansion were also shown by some nonresponding patients.

This sequence originates from an adult with an advanced solid tumor such as melanoma, head and neck, liver or kidney cancer. The V and J genes are TRBV5-1 and TRBJ1-2; tentative D gene TRBD1, with 5 bases matching. Material: CD4+ or CD8+ T cells sorted from blood, obtained in a trial of the OX40 agonist ivuxolimab. Here is the DNA: TGCGCCAGCAGTTCGGGGGGAACAGGAGGCTATGGCTACACCTTC. It encodes CASSSGGTGGYGYTF.